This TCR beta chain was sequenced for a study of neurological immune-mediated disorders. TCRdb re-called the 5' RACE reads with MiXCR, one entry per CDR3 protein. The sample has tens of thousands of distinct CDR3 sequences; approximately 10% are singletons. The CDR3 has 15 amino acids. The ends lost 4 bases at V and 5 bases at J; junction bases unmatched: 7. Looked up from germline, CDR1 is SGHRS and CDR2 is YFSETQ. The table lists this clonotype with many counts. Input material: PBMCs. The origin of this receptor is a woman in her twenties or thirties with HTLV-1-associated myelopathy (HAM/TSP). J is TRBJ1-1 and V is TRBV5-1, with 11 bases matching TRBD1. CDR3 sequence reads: CASSRKGQGETEAFF. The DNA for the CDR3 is TGCGCCAGCAGCAGAAAGGGACAGGGGGAGACTGAAGCTTTCTTT. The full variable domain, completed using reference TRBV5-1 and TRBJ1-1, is KAGVTQTPRYLIKTRGQQVTLSCSPISGHRSVSWYQQTPGQGLQFLFEYFSETQRNKGNFPGRFSGRQFSNSRSEMNVSTLELGDSALYLCASSRKGQGETEAFFGQGTRLTVV.